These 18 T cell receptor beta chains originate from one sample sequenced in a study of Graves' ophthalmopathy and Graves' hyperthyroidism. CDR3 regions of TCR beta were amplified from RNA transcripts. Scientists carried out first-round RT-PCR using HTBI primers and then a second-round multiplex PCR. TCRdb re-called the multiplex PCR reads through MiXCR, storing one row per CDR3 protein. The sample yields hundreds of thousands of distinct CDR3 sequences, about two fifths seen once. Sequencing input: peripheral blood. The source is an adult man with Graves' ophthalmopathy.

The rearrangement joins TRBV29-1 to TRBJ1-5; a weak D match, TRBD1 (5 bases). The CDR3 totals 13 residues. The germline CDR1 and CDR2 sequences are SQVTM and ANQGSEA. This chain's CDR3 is CSASPGLLQPQHF. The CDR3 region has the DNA TGCAGTGCTAGTCCGGGGCTTTTACAGCCCCAGCATTTT.

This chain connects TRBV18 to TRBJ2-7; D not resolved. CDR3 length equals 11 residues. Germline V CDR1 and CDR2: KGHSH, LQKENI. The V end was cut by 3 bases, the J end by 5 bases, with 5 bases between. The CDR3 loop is CASSPLNEQYF. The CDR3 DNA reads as TGTGCCAGCTCACCGCTAAACGAGCAGTACTTC.

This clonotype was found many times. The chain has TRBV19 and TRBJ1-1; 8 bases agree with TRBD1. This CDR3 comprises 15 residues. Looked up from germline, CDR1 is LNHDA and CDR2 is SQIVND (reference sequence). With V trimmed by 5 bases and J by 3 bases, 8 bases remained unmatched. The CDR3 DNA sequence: TGTGCCAGTAGTCGACAGGGGCGAAGGGACACTGAAGCTTTCTTT. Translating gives CASSRQGRRDTEAFF.

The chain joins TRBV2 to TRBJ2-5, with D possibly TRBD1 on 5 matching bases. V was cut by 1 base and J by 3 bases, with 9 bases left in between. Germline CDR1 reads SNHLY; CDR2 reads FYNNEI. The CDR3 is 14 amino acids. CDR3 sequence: CASSEGGLKETQYF. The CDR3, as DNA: TGTGCCAGCAGTGAAGGGGGCTTAAAAGAGACCCAGTACTTC.

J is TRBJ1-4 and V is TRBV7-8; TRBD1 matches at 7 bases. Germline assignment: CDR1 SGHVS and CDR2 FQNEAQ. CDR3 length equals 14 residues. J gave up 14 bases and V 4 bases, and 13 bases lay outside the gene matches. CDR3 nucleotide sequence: TGTGCCAGCAGCTCCTCATGGGGACAGCGTCTTCTGTTTTTT. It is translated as CASSSSWGQRLLFF.

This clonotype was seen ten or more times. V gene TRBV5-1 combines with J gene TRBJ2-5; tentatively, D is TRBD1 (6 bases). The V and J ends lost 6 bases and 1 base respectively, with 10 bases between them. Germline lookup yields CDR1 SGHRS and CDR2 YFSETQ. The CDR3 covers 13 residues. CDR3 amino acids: CASTRTVQETQYF. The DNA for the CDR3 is TGCGCCAGCACCCGGACAGTCCAAGAGACCCAGTACTTC.

The CDR3 DNA follows: TGCAGTGCTTTTGACAGGGACTCTGGAAACACCATATATTTT. As protein: CSAFDRDSGNTIYF. This rearrangement joins TRBV20-1 to TRBJ1-3; 7 nucleotides agree with TRBD1. The CDR3 is 14 amino acids. V lost 5 bases to trimming and J lost 0 bases; unmatched junction nucleotides: 4. Germline V gives CDR1 DFQATT, CDR2 SNEGSKA (reference sequence).

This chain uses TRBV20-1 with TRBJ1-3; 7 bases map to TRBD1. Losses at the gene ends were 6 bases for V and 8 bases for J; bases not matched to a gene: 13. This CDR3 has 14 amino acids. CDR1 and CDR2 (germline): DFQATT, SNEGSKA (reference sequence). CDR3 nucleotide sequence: TGCAGTGCCATCGACAGGGCGGGAGGCTACACCATATATTTT. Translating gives CSAIDRAGGYTIYF.

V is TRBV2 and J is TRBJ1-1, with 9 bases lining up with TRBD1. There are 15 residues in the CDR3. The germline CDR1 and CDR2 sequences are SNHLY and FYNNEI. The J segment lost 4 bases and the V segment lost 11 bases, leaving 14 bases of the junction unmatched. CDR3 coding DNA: TGTGCCTGGAGTGACAAACAGGGGGCAGGCACTGAAGCTTTCTTT. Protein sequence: CAWSDKQGAGTEAFF.

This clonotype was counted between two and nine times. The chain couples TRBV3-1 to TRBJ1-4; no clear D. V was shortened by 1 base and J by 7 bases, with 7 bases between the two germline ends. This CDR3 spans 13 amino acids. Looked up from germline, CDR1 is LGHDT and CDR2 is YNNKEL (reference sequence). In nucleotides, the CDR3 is TGTGCCAGCAGCCAAGGAACGGTTGAAAAACTGTTTTTT. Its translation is CASSQGTVEKLFF.

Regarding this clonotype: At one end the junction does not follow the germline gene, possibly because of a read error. CDR3 residues: CASSQDLTGAGNTLYF. The CDR3 coding sequence is TGCGCCAGCAGCCAAGATTTAACAGGGGCTGGAAACACCTTATATTTT. The chain recombines TRBV4-3 with TRBJ1-3; 7 nucleotides line up with TRBD1. CDR1 is LGHNA, CDR2 YSLEER, per germline. The CDR3 loop spans 16 amino acids.

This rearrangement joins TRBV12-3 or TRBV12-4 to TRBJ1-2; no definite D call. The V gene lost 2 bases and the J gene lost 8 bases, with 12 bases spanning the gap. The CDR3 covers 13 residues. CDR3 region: CASSLPWREGYTF. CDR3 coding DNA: TGTGCCAGCAGTTTACCGTGGCGGGAGGGCTACACCTTC.

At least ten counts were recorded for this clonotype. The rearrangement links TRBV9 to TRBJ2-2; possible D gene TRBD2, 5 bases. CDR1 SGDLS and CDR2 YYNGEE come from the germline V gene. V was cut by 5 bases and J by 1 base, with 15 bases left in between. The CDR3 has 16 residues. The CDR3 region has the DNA TGTGCCAGCAGTAAACATAGCGTAGTGAACACCGGGGAGCTGTTTTTT. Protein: CASSKHSVVNTGELFF.

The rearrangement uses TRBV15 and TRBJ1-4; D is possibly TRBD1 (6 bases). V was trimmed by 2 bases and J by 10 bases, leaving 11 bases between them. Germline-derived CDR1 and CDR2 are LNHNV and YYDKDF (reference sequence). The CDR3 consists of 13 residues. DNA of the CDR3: TGTGCCACCAGCAGACAGGGGTATGGAAAACTGTTTTTT. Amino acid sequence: CATSRQGYGKLFF.

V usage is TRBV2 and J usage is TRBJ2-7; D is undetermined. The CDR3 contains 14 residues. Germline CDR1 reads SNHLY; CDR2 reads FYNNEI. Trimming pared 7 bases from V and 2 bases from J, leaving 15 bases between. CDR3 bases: TGTGCCAGCACCTCCCGGAGTAGGGCCTACGAGCAGTACTTC. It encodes CASTSRSRAYEQYF.

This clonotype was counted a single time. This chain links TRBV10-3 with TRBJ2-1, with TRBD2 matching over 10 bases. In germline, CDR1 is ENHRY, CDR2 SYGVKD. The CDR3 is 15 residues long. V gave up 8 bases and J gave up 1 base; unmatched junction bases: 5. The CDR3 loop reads CAIAASGGSYNEQFF. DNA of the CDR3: TGTGCCATCGCAGCTAGCGGGGGATCCTACAATGAGCAGTTCTTC.

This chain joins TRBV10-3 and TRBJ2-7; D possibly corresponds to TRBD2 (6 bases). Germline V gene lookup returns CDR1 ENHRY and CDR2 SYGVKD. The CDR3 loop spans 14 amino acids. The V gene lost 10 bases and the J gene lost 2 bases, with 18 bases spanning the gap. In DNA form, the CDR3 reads TGTGCCAGCGGCCCCGGGGGAAGACCCTACGAGCAGTACTTC. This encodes CASGPGGRPYEQYF.

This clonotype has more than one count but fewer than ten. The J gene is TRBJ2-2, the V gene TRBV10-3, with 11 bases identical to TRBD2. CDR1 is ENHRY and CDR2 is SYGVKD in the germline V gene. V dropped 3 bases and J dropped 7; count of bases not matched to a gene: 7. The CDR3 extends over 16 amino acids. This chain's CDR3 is CAISEPSGGLVGELFF. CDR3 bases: TGTGCCATCAGTGAACCTAGCGGGGGGCTCGTCGGGGAGCTGTTTTTT.